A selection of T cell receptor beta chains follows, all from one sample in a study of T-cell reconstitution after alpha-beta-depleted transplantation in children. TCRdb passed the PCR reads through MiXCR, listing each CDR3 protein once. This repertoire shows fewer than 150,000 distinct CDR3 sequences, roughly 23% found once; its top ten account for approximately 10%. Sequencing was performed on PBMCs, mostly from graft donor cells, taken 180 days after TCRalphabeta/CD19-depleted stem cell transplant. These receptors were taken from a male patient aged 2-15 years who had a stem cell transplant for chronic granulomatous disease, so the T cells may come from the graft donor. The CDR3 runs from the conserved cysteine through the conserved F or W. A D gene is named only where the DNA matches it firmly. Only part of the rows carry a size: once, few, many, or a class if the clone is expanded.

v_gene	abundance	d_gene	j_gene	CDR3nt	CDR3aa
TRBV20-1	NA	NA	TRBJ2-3	TGCAGTGCTATGGGTGCAGATACGCAGTATTTT	CSAMGADTQYF
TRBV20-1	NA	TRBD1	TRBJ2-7	TGCAGTGCGACCAGGGGGAGTTTGGAATACGAGCAGTACTTC	CSATRGSLEYEQYF
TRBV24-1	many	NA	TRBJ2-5	TGTGCCACCAGTGACAATAGGGCGGCCGGAGAGACCCAGTACTTC	CATSDNRAAGETQYF
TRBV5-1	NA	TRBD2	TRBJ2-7	TGCGCCAGCAGCCCGAAACCAACCGGGACTAGCGTTTCCTACGAGCAGTACTTC	CASSPKPTGTSVSYEQYF
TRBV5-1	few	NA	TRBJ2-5	TGCGCCAGCAGCTCATCGGGCGAGACCCAGTACTTC	CASSSSGETQYF
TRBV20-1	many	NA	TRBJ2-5	TGCAGTGCTAGAACGGTTGGTTTCCAAGAGACCCAGTACTTC	CSARTVGFQETQYF
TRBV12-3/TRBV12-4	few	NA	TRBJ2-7	TGTGCCAGCAGCTACATGCTTCTGGGTTCCTACGAGCAGTACTTC	CASSYMLLGSYEQYF
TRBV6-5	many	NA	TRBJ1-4	TGTGCCAGCAGTTCTGCAACTAATGAAAAACTGTTTTTT	CASSSATNEKLFF
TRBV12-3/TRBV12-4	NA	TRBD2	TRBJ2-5	TGTGCCCTCAGTTTAGGATACGGGACTAGCGGGAGGGCGACAGAGACCCAGTACTTC	CALSLGYGTSGRATETQYF
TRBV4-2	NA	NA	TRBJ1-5	TGTGCCAGCAGCCAAGGGCCCGGGGGCAATCAGCCCCAGCATTTT	CASSQGPGGNQPQHF
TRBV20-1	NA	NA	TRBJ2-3	TGCAGTGCTAGGGCCAGGGGAGGCACAGATACGCAGTATTTT	CSARARGGTDTQYF
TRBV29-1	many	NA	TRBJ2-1	TGCAGCGTTGGCAGGTTCCCCCCATACAATGAGCAGTTCTTC	CSVGRFPPYNEQFF
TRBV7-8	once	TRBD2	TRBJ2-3	TGTGCCAGCAGCGCGGGACTACTGCCAGATACGCAGTATTTT	CASSAGLLPDTQYF
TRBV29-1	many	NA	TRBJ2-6	TGCAGCGTTGTAGGCGGGACTGGGGCCAACGTCCTGACTTTC	CSVVGGTGANVLTF
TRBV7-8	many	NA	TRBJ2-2	TGTGCCAGCAGATTGACAGACGCGAACACCGGGGAGCTGTTTTTT	CASRLTDANTGELFF
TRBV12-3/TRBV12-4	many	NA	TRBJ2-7	TGTGCCAGCGGACGAGGCTACGAGCAGTACTTC	CASGRGYEQYF
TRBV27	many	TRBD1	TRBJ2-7	TGTGCCAGCAGTTACTCAACAGGGGGCCGATTTTACGAGCAGTACTTC	CASSYSTGGRFYEQYF
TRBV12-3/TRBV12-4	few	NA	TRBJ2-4	TGTGCCAGCAGTTTTTGGGGAGTTTGGAACATTCAGTACTTC	CASSFWGVWNIQYF
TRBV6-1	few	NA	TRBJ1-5	TGTGCCAGCAGGGCCAGGGTGTATAGCAATCAGCCCCAGCATTTT	CASRARVYSNQPQHF
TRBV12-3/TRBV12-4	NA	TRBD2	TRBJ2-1	TGTGCCAACCCCCTAGCGGGACCGGACTGCAATGAGCAGTTCTTC	CANPLAGPDCNEQFF
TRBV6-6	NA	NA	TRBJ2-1	TGTGCCAGCAGTCCTGTCTACAATGAGCAGTTCTTC	CASSPVYNEQFF
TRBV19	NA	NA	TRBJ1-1	TGTGCCAGTAGTATAGAAGCAGGGTTCGGCACTGAAGCTTTCTTT	CASSIEAGFGTEAFF
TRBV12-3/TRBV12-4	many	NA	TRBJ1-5	TGTGCCAGCAGTTTCCATAGTATTTTAAGCAATCAGCCCCAGCATTTT	CASSFHSILSNQPQHF
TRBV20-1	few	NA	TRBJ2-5	TGCAGTGCTCTTACCGGATTGATCCAAGAGACCCAGTACTTC	CSALTGLIQETQYF
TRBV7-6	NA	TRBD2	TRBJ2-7	TGTGCCAGCAGCTTGATTATCAGCGGGAGGACCTACGAGCAGTACTTC	CASSLIISGRTYEQYF
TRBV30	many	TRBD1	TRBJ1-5	TGTGCCTGGACTACAGGGGTCAATCAGCCCCAGCATTTT	CAWTTGVNQPQHF
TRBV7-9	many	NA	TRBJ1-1	TGTGCCAGCAGCTTACCATCGGGTACTGAAGCTTTCTTT	CASSLPSGTEAFF
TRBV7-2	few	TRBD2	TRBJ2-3	TGTGCCAGCAGCTCTGAGACTAGCGGGGGGAAGGCGCAGTATTTT	CASSSETSGGKAQYF
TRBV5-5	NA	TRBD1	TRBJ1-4	TGTGCCAGCAGCGCGACAGGGGGTAATGAAAAACTGTTTTTT	CASSATGGNEKLFF
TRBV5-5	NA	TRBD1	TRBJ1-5	TGTGCCAGCAGCTTGGTGACAGGGAATCAGCCCCAGCATTTT	CASSLVTGNQPQHF
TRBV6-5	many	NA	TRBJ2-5	TGTGCCAGCAGTCACCTACGGTCTCAAGAGACCCAGTACTTC	CASSHLRSQETQYF
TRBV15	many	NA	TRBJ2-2	TGTGCCACCAGCCGCGAATTCAAAACCGGGGAGCTGTTTTTT	CATSREFKTGELFF
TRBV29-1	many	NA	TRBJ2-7	TGCAGCGTTGAAGATCAGGGCGGGGGAACAGGGAACGAGCAGTACTTC	CSVEDQGGGTGNEQYF
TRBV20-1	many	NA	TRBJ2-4	TGCAGTGCTAGAGATAGGAGGGAGGCCAAAAACATTCAGTACTTC	CSARDRREAKNIQYF
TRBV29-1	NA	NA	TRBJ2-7	TGCAGCACCCGGGACTCTCTCTACGAGCAGTACTTC	CSTRDSLYEQYF
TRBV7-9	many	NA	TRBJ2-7	TGTGCCAGCAGCCCGATTGGCGACCATCCCTACGAGCAGTACTTC	CASSPIGDHPYEQYF
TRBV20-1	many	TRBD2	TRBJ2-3	TGCAGTGCTAGGGTCAGGGACTACACAGATACGCAGTATTTT	CSARVRDYTDTQYF
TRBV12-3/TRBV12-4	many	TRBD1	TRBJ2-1	TGTGCCAGCACCATAGGACAGGGGGGATATGAGCAGTTCTTC	CASTIGQGGYEQFF
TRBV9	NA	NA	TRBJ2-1	TGTGCCAGCAGCCTACGATTGGATGAGCAGTTCTTC	CASSLRLDEQFF
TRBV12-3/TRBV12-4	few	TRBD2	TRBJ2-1	TGTGCCAGCAGTTTAGGTCACGCGGGAGGGTCCTACAATGAGCAGTTCTTC	CASSLGHAGGSYNEQFF
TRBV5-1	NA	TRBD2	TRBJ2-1	TGCGCCAGCAGCTTCGGGTACTCTAGCGGGATAGGCAATGAGCAGTTCTTC	CASSFGYSSGIGNEQFF
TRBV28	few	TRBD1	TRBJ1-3	TGTGCCAGCAGTTTTGACCCTCCGGGACAGGGGGCGAGGAACACCATATATTTT	CASSFDPPGQGARNTIYF
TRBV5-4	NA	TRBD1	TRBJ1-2	TGTGCCAGCAGCTTGTGGACAGGCCCCTATGGCTACACCTTC	CASSLWTGPYGYTF
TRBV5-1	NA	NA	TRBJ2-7	TGCGCCAGCAGCTTGGCACAGGGCAGGAGCGAGCAGTACTTC	CASSLAQGRSEQYF
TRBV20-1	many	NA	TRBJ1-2	TGCAGTGCTAGACGGGGAAGCTATGGCTACACCTTC	CSARRGSYGYTF
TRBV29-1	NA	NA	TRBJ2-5	TGCAGCGTTGAAAGGGGGGAGACCCAGTACTTC	CSVERGETQYF
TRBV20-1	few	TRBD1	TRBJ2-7	TGCAGTGCTAGGGCTCCTACAGGGGGGTCCTACGAGCAGTACTTC	CSARAPTGGSYEQYF
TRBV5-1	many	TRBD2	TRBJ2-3	TGCGCCAGCAGGCGGGGGGGGCCCCCCACAGATACGCAGTATTTT	CASRRGGPPTDTQYF
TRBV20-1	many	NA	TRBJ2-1	TGCAGTGCTACCCGGTTTGGAGGGACCTACAATGAGCAGTTCTTC	CSATRFGGTYNEQFF
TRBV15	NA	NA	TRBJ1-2	TGTGCCACCAGCAGAGTTGATGACCGCTATGGCTACACCTTC	CATSRVDDRYGYTF